This T cell receptor (beta chain) was identified during a study of shared T cell receptors in the human thymus. CDR1 is SGHNT, CDR2 YENEEA, per germline. V shed 6 bases and J shed 5 bases, with 17 bases lying between them. This CDR3 comprises 15 residues. Sequencing was performed with immunoSEQ multiplex PCR; in TCRdb, only in-frame clones are kept and a portion is missing. The table lists about 380,000 clones, 85% to 95% of them singletons. The V and J genes are TRBV11-3 and TRBJ2-1; D is possibly TRBD2 (7 bases). Sequenced: thymocytes. The sequence was collected from a human donor. CDR3 region: CASSPRGGRNNEQFF. The CDR3 DNA reads as TGTGCCAGCAGTCCGAGGGGGGGCCGAAACAATGAGCAGTTCTTC.